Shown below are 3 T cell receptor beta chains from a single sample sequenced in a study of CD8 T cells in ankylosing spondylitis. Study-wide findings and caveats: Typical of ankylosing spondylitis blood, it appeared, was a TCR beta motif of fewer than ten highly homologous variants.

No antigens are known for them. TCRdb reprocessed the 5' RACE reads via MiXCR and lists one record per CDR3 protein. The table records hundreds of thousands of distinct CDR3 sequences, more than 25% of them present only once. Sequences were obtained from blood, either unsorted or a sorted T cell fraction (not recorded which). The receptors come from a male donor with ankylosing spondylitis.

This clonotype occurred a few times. DNA of the CDR3: TGCAGCGTTGAAGGTGGGGGCTGGGACACTGAAGCTTTCTTT. The encoded protein is CSVEGGGWDTEAFF. The rearrangement uses TRBV29-1 and TRBJ1-1, with a tentative D call TRBD1 (6 bases). V gave up 1 base and J gave up 3 bases, with 12 bases separating them. Germline lookup yields CDR1 SQVTM and CDR2 ANQGSEA. The CDR3 runs 14 residues.

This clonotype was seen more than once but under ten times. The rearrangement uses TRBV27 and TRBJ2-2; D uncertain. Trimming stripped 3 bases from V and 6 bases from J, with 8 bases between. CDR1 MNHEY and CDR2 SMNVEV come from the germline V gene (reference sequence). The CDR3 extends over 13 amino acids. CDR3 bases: TGTGCCAGCAGTTTCCCGATGTCCGGGGAGCTGTTTTTT. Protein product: CASSFPMSGELFF.

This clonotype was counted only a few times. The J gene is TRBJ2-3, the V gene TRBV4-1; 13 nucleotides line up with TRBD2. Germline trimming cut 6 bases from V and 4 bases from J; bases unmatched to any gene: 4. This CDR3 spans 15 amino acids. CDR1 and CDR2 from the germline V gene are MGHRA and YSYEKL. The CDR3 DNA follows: TGCGCCAGCAGACAGACTAGCGGGAGGCCAGATACGCAGTATTTT. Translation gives CASRQTSGRPDTQYF.